This T cell receptor beta chain was observed in a study of blood T cell repertoires in COVID-19. About the study: COVID-19 samples, acute and convalescent, were from the United States, Italy and Spain. In each case, the material was cDNA or gDNA derived from T cells, B-cell-depleted T cells, or PBMCs.

Per the authors' pipeline: Amplification of reference gene primers was used by the study to estimate nucleated cell counts. Here immunoSEQ multiplex PCR was the method, and the copy in TCRdb shows in-frame clones only, minus some. That table furnishes V, J and clone size, whereas the DNA furnished D and trimming. The sample shows about 260,000 clones, approximately 88% of them seen only once. CDR3 length equals 12 residues. V was shortened by 6 bases and J by 5 bases, with 10 bases between the two germline ends. Germline CDR1 reads PRHDT; CDR2 reads FYEKMQ (reference sequence). The rearrangement joins TRBV13 to TRBJ2-5; D not resolved. The sequenced sample was peripheral blood. The sequence was obtained from a human donor in a cohort sampled during active COVID-19. In DNA, the CDR3 is TGTGCCAGCAGTGGGCCGTTGGAGACCCAGTACTTC. Translated, it gives CASSGPLETQYF. Filled out from reference TRBV13 and TRBJ2-5, the complete variable domain reads AAGVIQSPRHLIKEKRETATLKCYPIPRHDTVYWYQQGPGQDPQFLISFYEKMQSDKGSIPDRFSAQQFSDYHSELNMSSLELGDSALYFCASSGPLETQYFGPGTRLLVL.